Given below is one TCR beta chain in context. The data originate from a study of blood T cell repertoires in COVID-19. Germline trimming cut 4 bases from V and 8 bases from J; bases unmatched to any gene: 3. Germline V gives CDR1 SGHDT, CDR2 YYEEEE. The CDR3 runs to 13 residues. Original methodology: By means of reference gene primer amplification, nucleated cell counts were estimated. The protocol was immunoSEQ multiplex PCR, while the TCRdb copy is restricted to in-frame clones and leaves out a portion. V, J and clone size reflect that table, while D and trimming were determined from the DNA. This table holds 130,000 to 150,000 clones, around four fifths found once.

The chain couples TRBV5-6 to TRBJ1-6; 7 bases map to TRBD1. Sample: peripheral blood. The receptor comes from a woman aged 40 to 55 with active or convalescent COVID-19. DNA for the CDR3: TGTGCCAGCAGCATACAGGGGTATTCACCCCTCCACTTT. It encodes CASSIQGYSPLHF.